A few counts support the clone carrying this T cell receptor beta chain. Its antigen is still unknown. The sample originates from a study of cytomegalovirus exposure and HLA in healthy donors. Study at large: Of 398 genotyped donors, 65% to 85% clustered with self-reported Caucasian donors.

The study, taken as a whole, reports: Apparent HLA restriction characterized most CMV-associated TCR beta chains in a later analysis. CMV serostatus was the only recorded immune exposure for donors.

PCR used 60 Vbeta primers and 13 Jbeta primers. The assay was immunoSEQ multiplex PCR, and TCRdb's table has in-frame clones only and misses some. The table has tens of thousands of clones, less than 80% seen once; the top ten hold roughly 8%. V trimming: 5 bases; J trimming: 5 bases; junction bases outside the gene matches: 6. The CDR3 totals 14 residues. Germline CDR1 SGHAT, CDR2 FQNNGV. Sequenced input: PBMCs. This chain joins TRBV11-2 and TRBJ2-3, with 8 bases lining up with TRBD1. The receptor's source is a man aged 55-75 years in good health and CMV-seropositive. CDR3 nucleotides: TGTGCCAGCAGCAAGGGAACAGGGGGAGATACGCAGTATTTT. Its protein product is CASSKGTGGDTQYF. Full variable domain (missing parts from reference TRBV11-2 and TRBJ2-3): EAGVAQSPRYKIIEKRQSVAFWCNPISGHATLYWYQQILGQGPKLLIQFQNNGVVDDSQLPKDRFSAERLKGVDSTLKIQPAKLEDSAVYLCASSKGTGGDTQYFGPGTRLTVL.